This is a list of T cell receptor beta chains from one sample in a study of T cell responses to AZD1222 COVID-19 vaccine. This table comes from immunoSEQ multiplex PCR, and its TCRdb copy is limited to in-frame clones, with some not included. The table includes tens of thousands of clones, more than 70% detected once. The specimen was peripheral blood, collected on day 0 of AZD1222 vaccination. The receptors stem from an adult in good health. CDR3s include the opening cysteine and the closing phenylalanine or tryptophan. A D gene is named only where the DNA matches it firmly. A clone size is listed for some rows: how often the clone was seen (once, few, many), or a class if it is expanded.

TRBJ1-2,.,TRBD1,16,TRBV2,CASSEGASGGNYGYTF,TGTGCCAGCAGTGAAGGTGCATCAGGGGGCAACTATGGCTACACCTTC
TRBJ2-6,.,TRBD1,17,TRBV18,CASSPRTGTLGANVLTF,TGTGCCAGCTCACCTCGGACAGGGACTCTGGGGGCCAACGTCCTGACTTTC
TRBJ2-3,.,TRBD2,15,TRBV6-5,CASTSSGYGTDTQYF,TGTGCCAGCACAAGTAGCGGGTATGGGACAGATACGCAGTATTTT
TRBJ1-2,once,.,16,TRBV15,CATSRGSTAGVYGYTF,TGTGCCACCAGCAGAGGGAGTACAGCCGGAGTCTATGGCTACACCTTC
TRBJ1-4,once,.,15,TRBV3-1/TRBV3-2,CASSQVTLSGEKLFF,TGTGCCAGCAGCCAAGTTACGTTGTCGGGTGAAAAACTGTTTTTT
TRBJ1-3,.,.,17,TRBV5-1,CASSLVAAEETGNTIYF,TGCGCCAGCAGCTTGGTGGCAGCGGAGGAGACTGGAAACACCATATATTTT
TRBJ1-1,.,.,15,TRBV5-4,CASSPTGLVDTEAFF,TGTGCCAGCAGCCCGACGGGACTGGTGGACACTGAAGCTTTCTTT
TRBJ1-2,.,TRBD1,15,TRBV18,CASSSQGEANYGYTF,TGTGCCAGCTCATCGCAGGGGGAAGCTAACTATGGCTACACCTTC
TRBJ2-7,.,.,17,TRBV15,CATSRARGGYSSYEQYF,TGTGCCACCAGCAGAGCCCGAGGGGGTTACAGCTCCTACGAGCAGTACTTC
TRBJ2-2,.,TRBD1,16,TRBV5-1,CASSLGVGGNTGELFF,TGCGCCAGCAGCTTAGGTGTAGGGGGCAACACCGGGGAGCTGTTTTTT
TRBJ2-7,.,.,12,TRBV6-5,CASCRDSYEQYF,TGTGCCAGCTGTAGGGACTCCTACGAGCAGTACTTC
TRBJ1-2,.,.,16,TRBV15,CATSRAGGATSYGYTF,TGTGCCACCAGCAGGGCGGGGGGAGCGACTTCATATGGCTACACCTTC
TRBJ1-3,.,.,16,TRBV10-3,CAISENGQISGNTIYF,TGTGCCATCAGTGAGAACGGACAGATCTCTGGAAACACCATATATTTT
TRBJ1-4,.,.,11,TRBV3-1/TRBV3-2,CASSQFEKLFF,TGTGCCAGCAGCCAATTCGAAAAACTGTTTTTT
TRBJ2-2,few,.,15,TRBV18,CASSPPSRPLGELFF,TGTGCCAGCTCACCACCGTCGCGGCCTCTCGGGGAGCTGTTTTTT